This T cell receptor (beta chain) was identified in a study of cytomegalovirus exposure and HLA in healthy donors. It was with 60 Vbeta and 13 Jbeta primers that the PCR ran. TCRdb's copy holds only in-frame clones and misses some; the assay was immunoSEQ multiplex PCR. The table shows 210,000 or so clones, with about 80% occurring only once. V dropped 0 bases and J dropped 8; count of bases not matched to a gene: 10. Germline-derived CDR1 and CDR2 are SGHRS and YFSETQ. The length of the CDR3 is 16 residues. This receptor was identified in a woman in her fifties or sixties in good health and CMV-seropositive. This chain links TRBV5-1 with TRBJ1-3, with 8 positions matching TRBD1. Sequencing was done on a sample of PBMCs. CDR3 bases: TGCGCCAGCAGCTTGGGGGGGACAGGAGCAGCAGACACCATATATTTT. Encoded protein: CASSLGGTGAADTIYF.